What follows are 17 T cell receptor beta chains derived from one specimen sequenced in a study of CD8 T cells in ankylosing spondylitis. No antigen has been assigned to these receptors. Study-wide results and caveats: One TCR beta motif, made up of about 8 highly homologous variants, appeared characteristic of ankylosing spondylitis blood.

In TCRdb, the 5' RACE reads were re-called with MiXCR into one record per CDR3 protein. The repertoire has about 210,000 distinct CDR3 sequences, roughly 6.6% of them found once; the top ten carry 12% to 15%. Sequenced input: blood, either unsorted or a sorted T cell fraction (not recorded which). Receptors were obtained from a male donor with ankylosing spondylitis.

This clonotype was observed at least ten times. V is TRBV28 and J is TRBJ1-1, with unresolved D. Trimming removed 2 bases from V and 8 bases from J, with 12 bases in between. In germline, CDR1 is MDHEN, CDR2 SYDVKM. The CDR3 consists of 13 residues. CDR3 sequence (DNA): TGTGCCAGCAGTTTACTTCCCGGCAGCGAAGCTTTCTTT. This codes for CASSLLPGSEAFF.

This clonotype was found many times. This rearrangement joins TRBV6-1 to TRBJ2-1, with D unclear. The ends were cut back, 1 base at V and 0 bases at J, with 10 bases in the middle. The CDR3 sequence is 16 residues long. The V gene's germline CDR1 is MNHNS and CDR2 SASEGT. The CDR3 DNA reads as TGTGCCAGCAGTGAAGTGGAATCGAGCTCCTACAATGAGCAGTTCTTC. Amino acid sequence: CASSEVESSSYNEQFF.

As for this clonotype: This may come from a read error, since a much larger clone is one base off. The chain links TRBV5-6 to TRBJ1-4; D ambiguous. Germline CDR1 and CDR2: SGHDT and YYEEEE. The CDR3 extends over 13 amino acids. The CDR3 here is CAGSLPVTEKLFF. CDR3 nucleotides: TGTGCCGGCAGCTTGCCAGTTACTGAAAAACTGTTTTTT.

This clonotype was recorded at least ten times. V and J are TRBV28 and TRBJ2-2; D not certain. CDR3 size: 14 residues. The V end was cut by 4 bases, the J end by 2 bases, with 8 bases between. Per the germline V gene, CDR1 is MDHEN and CDR2 is SYDVKM. CDR3 amino acids: CASSSPYNTGELFF. The CDR3 DNA is TGTGCCAGCAGTTCCCCTTATAACACCGGGGAGCTGTTTTTT.

This clonotype was detected ten times or more. The chain links TRBV10-3 to TRBJ2-5, with D possibly being TRBD2 (5 bases). CDR3 length equals 15 residues. In germline, CDR1 is ENHRY, CDR2 SYGVKD. Trimming cost V 0 bases and J 2 bases, with 10 bases left between them. The DNA of the CDR3 is TGTGCCATCAGTGAGTCGAGGACTCAACAAGAGACCCAGTACTTC. This translates into CAISESRTQQETQYF.

This chain uses TRBV4-3 with TRBJ2-6, with D possibly matching TRBD1 (6 bases). Per the germline V gene, CDR1 is LGHNA and CDR2 is YSLEER. The CDR3 spans 16 residues. Trimming took off 5 bases at V and 0 bases at J, with 11 bases between the two ends. Written as DNA, the CDR3 is TGCGCCAGCAGCAATGACAGGTTCTCTGGGGCCAACGTCCTGACTTTC. Its translation: CASSNDRFSGANVLTF.

This clonotype occurred many times. The V call is TRBV12-3 or TRBV12-4, the J call TRBJ2-1; D is perhaps TRBD2 (5 bases). V was shortened by 4 bases and J by 2 bases, with 12 bases between the two germline ends. This CDR3 is built from 15 residues. The CDR3 here is CASSSEGSPYNEQFF. The CDR3 region has the DNA TGTGCCAGCAGTTCCGAAGGGAGCCCCTACAATGAGCAGTTCTTC.

This clonotype appeared a few times. The chain couples TRBV7-6 to TRBJ1-2; no definite D call. V was pared by 2 bases and J by 6 bases, with 19 bases between. Germline values: CDR1 SGHVS, CDR2 FNYEAQ. This CDR3 spans 16 amino acids. The CDR3 reads CASSLFFDGRINGYTF. The CDR3 nucleotides are TGTGCCAGCAGCTTATTCTTCGACGGCCGAATTAATGGCTACACCTTC.

The V and J genes are TRBV5-6 and TRBJ2-3; D is uncertain. Trimming took off 0 bases at V and 5 bases at J, with 10 bases between the two ends. The CDR3 extends over 14 amino acids. In germline, CDR1 is SGHDT, CDR2 YYEEEE. The CDR3 nucleotides read TGTGCCAGCAGCTTGGCCCGGCGAGGAGATACGCAGTATTTT. Its protein product is CASSLARRGDTQYF.

This clonotype turned up a few times. The chain recombines TRBV12-3 or TRBV12-4 with TRBJ1-2; 7 bases agree with TRBD1. This CDR3 is 16 amino acids long. The trim removed 3 bases at V and 1 base at J, leaving 8 bases unmatched. The CDR3: CASSLTRTGFNYGYTF. The CDR3 region has the DNA TGTGCCAGCAGTTTGACCCGGACAGGATTTAACTATGGCTACACCTTC.

The chain has TRBV5-5 and TRBJ2-7; D could derive from TRBD1 or TRBD2 (5 bases each). This CDR3 contains 13 residues. V dropped 4 bases and J dropped 3 bases, with 11 bases sitting between them. Germline V gives CDR1 SGHKS, CDR2 YYEKEE (reference sequence). The CDR3 sequence is CASSVGTSYEQYF. The CDR3 DNA reads TGTGCCAGCAGCGTCGGGACCAGCTACGAGCAGTACTTC.

This clonotype was counted only a few times. The chain recombines TRBV12-3 or TRBV12-4 with TRBJ2-3; no firm D call. The CDR3 has 12 residues. V lost 7 bases and J 4 bases, leaving 9 bases between the germline ends. In DNA, the CDR3 is TGTGCCAGCACCTATATATCAGATACGCAGTATTTT. Protein: CASTYISDTQYF.

This clonotype has a count of ten or more. The CDR3 sequence: CASSGDRLSSYNEQFF. CDR3 sequence (DNA): TGTGCCAGCAGTGGGGATCGTTTAAGCTCCTACAATGAGCAGTTCTTC. The gene calls are TRBV2 and TRBJ2-1; no reliable D call. V dropped 4 bases and J dropped 0 bases, with 13 bases sitting between them. The germline V gene has CDR1 SNHLY and CDR2 FYNNEI. This CDR3 is built from 16 residues.

This clonotype was counted at least ten times. The chain carries TRBV20-1 and TRBJ2-2; TRBD2 agrees at 8 bases. This CDR3 is 14 amino acids long. J was trimmed by 6 bases and V by 3 bases; bases with no gene match: 6. Per the germline V gene, CDR1 is DFQATT and CDR2 is SNEGSKA (reference sequence). CDR3 DNA sequence: TGCAGTGCTAGGGGGACTAGTCGTTCCGGGGAGCTGTTTTTT. Its translation: CSARGTSRSGELFF.

V and J are TRBV5-1 and TRBJ2-5, with 10 bases matching TRBD2. This CDR3 spans 17 amino acids. With 4 bases clipped from V and 1 base from J, the junction kept 10 bases outside the gene matches. Germline V gene sequence: CDR1 SGHRS, CDR2 YFSETQ. Written as DNA, the CDR3 is TGCGCCAGCAGCCGAGACCCTAGCGGGGGTACCCAAGAGACCCAGTACTTC. Translating it yields CASSRDPSGGTQETQYF. Full variable domain (missing parts from reference TRBV5-1 and TRBJ2-5): KAGVTQTPRYLIKTRGQQVTLSCSPISGHRSVSWYQQTPGQGLQFLFEYFSETQRNKGNFPGRFSGRQFSNSRSEMNVSTLELGDSALYLCASSRDPSGGTQETQYFGPGTRLLVL.

For this clonotype: One end of the junction fails to match germline, which may point to a read error. The J gene is TRBJ2-7, the V gene TRBV20-1, with 9 bases that match TRBD1. The germline V gene encodes CDR1 DFQATT and CDR2 SNEGSKA (reference sequence). CDR3 length equals 13 residues. CDR3 protein: CSARGTGTYEQYF. CDR3 sequence (DNA): TGCAGTGCCAGAGGGACAGGGACCTACGAGCAGTACTTC.

The rearrangement links TRBV4-1 to TRBJ1-5; no clear D gene. Trimming removed 0 bases at V and 6 bases at J, with 9 bases between. Germline V gives CDR1 MGHRA, CDR2 YSYEKL. This CDR3 spans 14 amino acids. CDR3 DNA: TGCGCCAGCAGCCAAGAGAGGGTAGGTCAGCCCCAGCATTTT. It translates to CASSQERVGQPQHF.